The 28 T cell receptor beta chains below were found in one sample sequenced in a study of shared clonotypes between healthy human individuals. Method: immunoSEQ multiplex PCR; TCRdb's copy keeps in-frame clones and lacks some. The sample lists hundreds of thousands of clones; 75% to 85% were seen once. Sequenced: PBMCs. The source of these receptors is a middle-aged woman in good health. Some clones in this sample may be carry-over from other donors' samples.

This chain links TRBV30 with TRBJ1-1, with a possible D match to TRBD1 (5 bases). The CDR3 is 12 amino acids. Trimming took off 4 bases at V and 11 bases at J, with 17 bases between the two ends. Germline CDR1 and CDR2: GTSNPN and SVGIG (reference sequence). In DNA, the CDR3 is TGTGCCTGGACCAGTTGGGGGGGTGGCGCTTTCTTT. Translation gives CAWTSWGGGAFF.

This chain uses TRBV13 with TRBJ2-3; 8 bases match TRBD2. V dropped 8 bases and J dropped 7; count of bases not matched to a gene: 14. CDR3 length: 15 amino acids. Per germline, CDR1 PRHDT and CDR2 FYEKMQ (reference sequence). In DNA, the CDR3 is TGTGCCAGCTGCACGCAGAGGAGCGGGAGTTATACGCAGTATTTT. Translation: CASCTQRSGSYTQYF.

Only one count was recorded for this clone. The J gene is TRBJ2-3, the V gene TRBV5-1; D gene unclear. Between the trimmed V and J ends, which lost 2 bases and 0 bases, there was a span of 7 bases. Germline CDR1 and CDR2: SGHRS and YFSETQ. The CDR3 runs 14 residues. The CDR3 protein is CASSFSQSTDTQYF. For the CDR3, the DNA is TGCGCCAGCAGCTTCAGCCAAAGCACAGATACGCAGTATTTT.

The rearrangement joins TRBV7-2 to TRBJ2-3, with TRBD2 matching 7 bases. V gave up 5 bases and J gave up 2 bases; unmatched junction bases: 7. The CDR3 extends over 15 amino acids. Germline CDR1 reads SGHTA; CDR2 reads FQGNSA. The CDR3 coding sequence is TGTGCCAGCAGCACGACTAGCTTTGTCACAGATACGCAGTATTTT. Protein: CASSTTSFVTDTQYF.

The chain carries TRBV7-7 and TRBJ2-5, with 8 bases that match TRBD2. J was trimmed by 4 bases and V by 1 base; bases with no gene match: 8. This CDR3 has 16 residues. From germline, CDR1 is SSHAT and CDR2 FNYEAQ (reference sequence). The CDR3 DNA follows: TGTGCCAGCAGCTTAGGGACGGGGGGGCTGGTAGAGACCCAGTACTTC. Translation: CASSLGTGGLVETQYF.

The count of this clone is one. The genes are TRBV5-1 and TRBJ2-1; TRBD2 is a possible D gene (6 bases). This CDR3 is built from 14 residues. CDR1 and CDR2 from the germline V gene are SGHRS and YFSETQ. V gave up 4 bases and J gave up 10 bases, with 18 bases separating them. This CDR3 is CASSLDRNGGEQFF. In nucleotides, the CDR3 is TGCGCCAGCAGCCTGGATCGTAATGGGGGGGAGCAGTTCTTC. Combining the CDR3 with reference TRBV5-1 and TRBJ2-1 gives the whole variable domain KAGVTQTPRYLIKTRGQQVTLSCSPISGHRSVSWYQQTPGQGLQFLFEYFSETQRNKGNFPGRFSGRQFSNSRSEMNVSTLELGDSALYLCASSLDRNGGEQFFGPGTRLTVL.

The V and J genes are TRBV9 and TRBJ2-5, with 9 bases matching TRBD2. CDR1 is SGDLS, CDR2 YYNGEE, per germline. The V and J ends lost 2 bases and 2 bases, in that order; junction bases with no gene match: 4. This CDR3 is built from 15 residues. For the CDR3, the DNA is TGTGCCAGCAGCGTCGATGCGGGGGGGCAAGAGACCCAGTACTTC. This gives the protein CASSVDAGGQETQYF.

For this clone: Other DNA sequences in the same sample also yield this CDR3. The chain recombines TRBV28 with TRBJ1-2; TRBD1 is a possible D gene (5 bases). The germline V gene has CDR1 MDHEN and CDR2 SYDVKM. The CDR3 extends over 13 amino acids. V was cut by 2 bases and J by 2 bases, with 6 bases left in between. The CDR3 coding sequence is TGTGCCAGCAGTTTACCAGGGAACTATGGCTACACCTTC. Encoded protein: CASSLPGNYGYTF.

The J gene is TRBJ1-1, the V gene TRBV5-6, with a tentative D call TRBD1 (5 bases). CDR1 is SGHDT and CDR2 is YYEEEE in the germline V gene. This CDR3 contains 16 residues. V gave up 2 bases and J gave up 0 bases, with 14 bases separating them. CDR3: CASSLRNGAVNTEAFF. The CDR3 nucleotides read TGTGCCAGCAGCTTACGGAACGGGGCAGTGAACACTGAAGCTTTCTTT.

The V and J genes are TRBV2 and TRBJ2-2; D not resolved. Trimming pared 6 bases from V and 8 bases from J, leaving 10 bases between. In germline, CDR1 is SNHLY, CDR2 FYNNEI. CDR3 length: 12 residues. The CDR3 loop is CASSPFVGELFF. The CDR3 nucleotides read TGTGCCAGCAGCCCCTTTGTGGGGGAGCTGTTTTTT.

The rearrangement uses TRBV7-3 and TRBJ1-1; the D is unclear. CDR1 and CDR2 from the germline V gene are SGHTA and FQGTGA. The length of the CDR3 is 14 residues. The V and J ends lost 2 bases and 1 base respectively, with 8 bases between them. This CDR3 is CASSLSHGNTEAFF. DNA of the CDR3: TGTGCCAGCAGCTTATCGCACGGGAACACTGAAGCTTTCTTT.

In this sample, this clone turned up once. Here the CDR3 DNA reads TGCGCCAGCAGCTCCCTTGGGGGAGATACGCAGTATTTT. Translated, it gives CASSSLGGDTQYF. The chain recombines TRBV5-1 with TRBJ2-3; D is tentatively TRBD1 or TRBD2 (5 bases each). V was pared by 3 bases and J by 5 bases, with 10 bases between. The CDR3 spans 13 residues. The V gene's germline CDR1 is SGHRS and CDR2 YFSETQ.

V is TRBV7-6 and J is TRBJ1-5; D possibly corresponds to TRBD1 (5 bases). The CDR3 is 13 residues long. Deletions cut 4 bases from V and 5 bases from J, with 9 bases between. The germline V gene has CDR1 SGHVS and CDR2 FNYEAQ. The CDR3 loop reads CASSYAGDQPQHF. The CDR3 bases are TGTGCCAGCAGCTATGCGGGGGATCAGCCCCAGCATTTT.

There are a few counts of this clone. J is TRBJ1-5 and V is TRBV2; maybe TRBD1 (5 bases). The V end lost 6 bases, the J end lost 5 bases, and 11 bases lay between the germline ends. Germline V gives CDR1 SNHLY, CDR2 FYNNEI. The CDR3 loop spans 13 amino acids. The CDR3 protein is CASSQGGDQPQHF. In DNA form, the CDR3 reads TGTGCCAGCAGCCAGGGAGGCGATCAGCCCCAGCATTTT.

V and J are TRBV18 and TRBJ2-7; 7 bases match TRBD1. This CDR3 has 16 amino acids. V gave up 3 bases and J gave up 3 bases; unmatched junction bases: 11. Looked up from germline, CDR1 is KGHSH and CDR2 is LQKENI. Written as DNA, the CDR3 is TGTGCCAGCTCACCCGAGGGACAGCGGTGGATCTACGAGCAGTACTTC. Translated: CASSPEGQRWIYEQYF.

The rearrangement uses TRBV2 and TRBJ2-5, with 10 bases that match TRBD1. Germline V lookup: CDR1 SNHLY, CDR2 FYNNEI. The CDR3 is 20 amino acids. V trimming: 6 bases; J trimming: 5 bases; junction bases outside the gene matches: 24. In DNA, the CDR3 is TGTGCCAGCAGGCCGGGACAGGGGACCAGGCGCCCTTTGGGTCGGGAGACCCAGTACTTC. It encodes CASRPGQGTRRPLGRETQYF.

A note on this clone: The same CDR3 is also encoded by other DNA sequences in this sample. The DNA of the CDR3 is TGTGCCAGCAGCACGGACCCGGCGGATGAGCAGTTCTTC. Its translation: CASSTDPADEQFF. The rearrangement links TRBV7-3 to TRBJ2-1, with no clear D. Germline CDR1 SGHTA, CDR2 FQGTGA. The CDR3 has 13 amino acids. Trimming removed 5 bases at V and 8 bases at J, with 13 bases between.

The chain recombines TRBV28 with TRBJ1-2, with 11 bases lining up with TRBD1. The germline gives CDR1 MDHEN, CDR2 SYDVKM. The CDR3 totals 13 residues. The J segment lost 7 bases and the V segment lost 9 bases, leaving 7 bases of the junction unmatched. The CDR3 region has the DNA TGTGCCAGTCGCGTGGACAGGGGGCCTGGCTACACCTTC. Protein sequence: CASRVDRGPGYTF.

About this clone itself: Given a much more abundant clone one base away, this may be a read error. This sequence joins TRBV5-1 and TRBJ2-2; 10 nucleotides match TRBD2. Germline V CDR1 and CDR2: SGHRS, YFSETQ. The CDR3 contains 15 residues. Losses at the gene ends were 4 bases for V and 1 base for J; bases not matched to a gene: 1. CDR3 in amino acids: CASSRTSGNTGELFF. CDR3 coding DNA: TGCGCCAGCAGCCGGACTAGCGGGAACACCGGGGAGCTGTTTTTT.

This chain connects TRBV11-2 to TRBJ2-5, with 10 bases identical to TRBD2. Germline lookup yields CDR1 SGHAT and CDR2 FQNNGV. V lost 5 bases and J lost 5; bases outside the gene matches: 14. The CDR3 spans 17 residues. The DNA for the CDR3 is TGTGCCAGCAGCCCTAGTAGCGGGAGGTCGGGGGTGGAGACCCAGTACTTC. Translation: CASSPSSGRSGVETQYF.

The CDR3 DNA sequence: TGCGCCAGCAGCCAAACAGCGGACAGGGGTAACTATGGCTACACCTTC. It translates to CASSQTADRGNYGYTF. V gene TRBV4-1 combines with J gene TRBJ1-2; 9 bases fit TRBD1. The trim removed 2 bases at V and 1 base at J, leaving 5 bases unmatched. The germline V gene has CDR1 MGHRA and CDR2 YSYEKL. The CDR3 runs 16 residues.

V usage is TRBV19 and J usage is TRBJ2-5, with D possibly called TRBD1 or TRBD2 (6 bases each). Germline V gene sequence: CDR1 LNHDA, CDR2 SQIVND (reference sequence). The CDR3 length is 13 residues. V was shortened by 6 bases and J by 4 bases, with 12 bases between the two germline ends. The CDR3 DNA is TGTGCCAGTAGGGTGCCGGGGGCAGAGACCCAGTACTTC. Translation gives CASRVPGAETQYF.

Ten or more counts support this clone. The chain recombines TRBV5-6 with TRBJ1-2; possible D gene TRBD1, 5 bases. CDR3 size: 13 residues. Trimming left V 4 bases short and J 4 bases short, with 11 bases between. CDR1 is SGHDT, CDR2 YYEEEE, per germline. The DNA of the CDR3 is TGTGCCAGCAGCCCGCGACAGATCTATGGCTACACCTTC. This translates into CASSPRQIYGYTF.

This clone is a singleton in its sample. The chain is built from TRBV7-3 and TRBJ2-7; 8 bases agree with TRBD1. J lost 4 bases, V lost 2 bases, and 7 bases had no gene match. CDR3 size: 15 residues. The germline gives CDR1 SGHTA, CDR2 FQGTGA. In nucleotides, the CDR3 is TGTGCCAGCAGCTTACGGGCAGGGGGCGAATACGAGCAGTACTTC. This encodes CASSLRAGGEYEQYF.

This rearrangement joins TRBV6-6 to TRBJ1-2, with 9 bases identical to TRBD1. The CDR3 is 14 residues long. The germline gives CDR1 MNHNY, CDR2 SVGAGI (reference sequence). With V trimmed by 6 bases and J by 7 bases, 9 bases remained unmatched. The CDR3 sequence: CASRRTTGGSGYTF. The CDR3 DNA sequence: TGTGCCAGCAGAAGAACGACAGGGGGATCTGGCTACACCTTC.

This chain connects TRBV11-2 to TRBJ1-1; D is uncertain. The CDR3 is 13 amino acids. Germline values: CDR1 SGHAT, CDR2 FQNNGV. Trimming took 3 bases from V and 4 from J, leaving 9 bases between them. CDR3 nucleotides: TGTGCCAGCAGCTTCGGGCGGACCACTGAAGCTTTCTTT. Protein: CASSFGRTTEAFF.

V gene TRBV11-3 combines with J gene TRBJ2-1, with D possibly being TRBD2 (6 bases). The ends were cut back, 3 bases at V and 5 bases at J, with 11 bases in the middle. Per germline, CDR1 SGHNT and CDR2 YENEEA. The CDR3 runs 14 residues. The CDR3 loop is CASSLRGRDNEQFF. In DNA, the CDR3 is TGTGCCAGCAGCTTGCGGGGACGAGACAATGAGCAGTTCTTC.

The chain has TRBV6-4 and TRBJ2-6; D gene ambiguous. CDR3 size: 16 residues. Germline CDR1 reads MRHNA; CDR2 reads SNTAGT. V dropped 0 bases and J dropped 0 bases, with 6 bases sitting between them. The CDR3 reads CASSDSTSSGANVLTF. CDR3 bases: TGTGCCAGCAGTGACTCGACCAGCTCTGGGGCCAACGTCCTGACTTTC.